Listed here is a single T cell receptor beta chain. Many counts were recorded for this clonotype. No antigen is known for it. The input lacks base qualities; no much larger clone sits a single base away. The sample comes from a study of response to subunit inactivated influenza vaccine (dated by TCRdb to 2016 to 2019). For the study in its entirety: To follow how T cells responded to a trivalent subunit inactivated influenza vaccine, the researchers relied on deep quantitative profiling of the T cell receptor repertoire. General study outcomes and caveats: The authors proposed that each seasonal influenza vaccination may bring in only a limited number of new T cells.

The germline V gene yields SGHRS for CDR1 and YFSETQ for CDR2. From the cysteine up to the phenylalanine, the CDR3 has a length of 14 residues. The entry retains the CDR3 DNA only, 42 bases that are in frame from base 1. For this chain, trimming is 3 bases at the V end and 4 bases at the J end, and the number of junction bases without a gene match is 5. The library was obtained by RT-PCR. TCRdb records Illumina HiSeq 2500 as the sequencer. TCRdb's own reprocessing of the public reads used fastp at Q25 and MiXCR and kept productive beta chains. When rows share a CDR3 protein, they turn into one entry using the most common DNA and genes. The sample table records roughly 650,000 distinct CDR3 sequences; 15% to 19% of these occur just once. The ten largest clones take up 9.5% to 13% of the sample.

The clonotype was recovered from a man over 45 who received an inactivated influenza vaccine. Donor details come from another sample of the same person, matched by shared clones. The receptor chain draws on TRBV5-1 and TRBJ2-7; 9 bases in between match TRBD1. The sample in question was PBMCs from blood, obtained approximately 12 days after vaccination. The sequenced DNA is TGCGCCAGCAGCTCGGGACAGGGAATGTACGAGCAGTACTTC. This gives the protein CASSSGQGMYEQYF. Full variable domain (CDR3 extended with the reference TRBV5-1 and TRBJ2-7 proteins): KAGVTQTPRYLIKTRGQQVTLSCSPISGHRSVSWYQQTPGQGLQFLFEYFSETQRNKGNFPGRFSGRQFSNSRSEMNVSTLELGDSALYLCASSSGQGMYEQYFGPGTRLTVT.